The next 20 T cell receptor beta chains were all read from a single sample in a study of CD8 T cells in ankylosing spondylitis. TCRdb passed the 5' RACE reads through MiXCR, listing each CDR3 protein once. The repertoire has around 39,000 distinct CDR3 sequences, about an eighth of them found once; the top ten carry roughly 30%. The sample comprised synovial fluid, either unsorted or a sorted T cell fraction (not recorded which). These receptor sequences come from a male donor with ankylosing spondylitis.

The rearrangement joins TRBV6-1 to TRBJ2-3, with unresolved D. The CDR3 loop spans 15 amino acids. The ends were cut back, 6 bases at V and 3 bases at J, with 16 bases in the middle. Looked up from germline, CDR1 is MNHNS and CDR2 is SASEGT. The CDR3 DNA reads TGTGCCAGCAGCCCTCACTCATTCGTTACAGATACGCAGTATTTT. Its protein is CASSPHSFVTDTQYF.

The chain has TRBV7-2 and TRBJ1-1; no definite D call. There are 13 residues in the CDR3. CDR1 and CDR2 from the germline V gene are SGHTA and FQGNSA. V lost 5 bases, J lost 5 bases, and 12 bases lay in between. This CDR3 is CASSMEYGTEAFF. The CDR3 DNA reads TGTGCCAGCAGCATGGAGTATGGGACTGAAGCTTTCTTT. The whole variable domain, filled in from reference TRBV7-2 and TRBJ1-1, reads GAGVSQSPSNKVTEKGKDVELRCDPISGHTALYWYRQSLGQGLEFLIYFQGNSAPDKSGLPSDRFSAERTGGSVSTLTIQRTQQEDSAVYLCASSMEYGTEAFFGQGTRLTVV.

This clonotype was detected only a few times. CDR3 loop: CASALTSGSTDTQYF. The CDR3, as DNA: TGTGCCAGCGCCCTCACTAGCGGGAGCACAGATACGCAGTATTTT. The V gene is TRBV6-4, the J gene TRBJ2-3; 9 bases agree with TRBD2. Per the germline V gene, CDR1 is MRHNA and CDR2 is SNTAGT. The trim removed 8 bases at V and 0 bases at J, leaving 6 bases unmatched. There are 15 residues in the CDR3.

In DNA, the CDR3 is TGTGCCAGCAGCCGCCCGGAGGGTAAAGCAGATACGCAGTATTTT. Amino acid sequence: CASSRPEGKADTQYF. The chain recombines TRBV28 with TRBJ2-3, with D possibly being TRBD2 (6 bases). The CDR3 is made up of 15 amino acids. Germline loops: CDR1 MDHEN, CDR2 SYDVKM. Trimming stripped 6 bases from V and 4 bases from J, with 17 bases between.

The chain employs TRBV11-1 and TRBJ2-6; D possibly corresponds to TRBD2 (6 bases). Germline assignment: CDR1 SGHAT and CDR2 FQDESV (reference sequence). Trimming removed 3 bases from V and 1 base from J, with 22 bases in between. The CDR3 runs to 20 residues. CDR3 bases: TGTGCCAGCAGCTTGTCGCGGGGAGCGGTGATCCATTCTGGGGCCAACGTCCTGACTTTC. This encodes CASSLSRGAVIHSGANVLTF.

There are many counts of this clonotype. The chain is built from TRBV29-1 and TRBJ2-7; no clear D gene. This CDR3 is 12 amino acids long. V was shortened by 5 bases and J by 0 bases, with 8 bases between the two germline ends. Germline CDR1 is SQVTM and CDR2 is ANQGSEA. The CDR3 reads CSVRRTSYEQYF. CDR3 nucleotides: TGCAGCGTTCGGCGCACCTCCTACGAGCAGTACTTC.

In the case of this clonotype: This may be a read error: a much more frequent sequence differs by one nucleotide. The chain recombines TRBV7-9 with TRBJ2-3; D uncertain. This CDR3 has 13 amino acids. CDR1 SEHNR and CDR2 FQNEAQ come from the germline V gene (reference sequence). The CDR3 protein is CASSPRITDMQYF. CDR3 sequence (DNA): TGTGCCAGCAGCCCCCGAATCACAGATATGCAGTATTTT. The entire variable domain, with the rest obtained from reference TRBV7-9 and TRBJ2-3, is as follows: DTGVSQNPRHKITKRGQNVTFRCDPISEHNRLYWYRQTLGQGPEFLTYFQNEAQLEKSRLLSDRFSAERPKGSFSTLEIQRTEQGDSAMYLCASSPRITDMQYFGPGTRLTVL.

This clonotype has a count of ten or more. The chain couples TRBV2 to TRBJ1-1; D is perhaps TRBD1 (5 bases). The V end lost 4 bases, the J end lost 1 base, and 19 bases lay between the germline ends. The CDR3 runs 17 residues. Per the germline V gene, CDR1 is SNHLY and CDR2 is FYNNEI. The CDR3 protein is CASSVLGTAASNTEAFF. Written as DNA, the CDR3 is TGTGCCAGCAGTGTGTTAGGGACGGCCGCTTCGAACACTGAAGCTTTCTTT. The variable domain in full, with the rest retrieved from reference TRBV2 and TRBJ1-1, is EPEVTQTPSHQVTQMGQEVILRCVPISNHLYFYWYRQILGQKVEFLVSFYNNEISEKSEIFDDQFSVERPDGSNFTLKIRSTKLEDSAMYFCASSVLGTAASNTEAFFGQGTRLTVV.

The chain recombines TRBV7-9 with TRBJ2-1; D might be TRBD1 (5 bases). Trimming removed 6 bases at V and 6 bases at J, with 15 bases between. Germline loops: CDR1 SEHNR, CDR2 FQNEAQ (reference sequence). This CDR3 has 14 residues. The CDR3 here is CASSPDTIGNEQFF. CDR3 nucleotides: TGTGCCAGCAGTCCGGACACCATCGGCAATGAGCAGTTCTTC.

Many counts were recorded for this clonotype. The rearrangement joins TRBV6-5 to TRBJ2-1, with D unclear. V was clipped by 4 bases and J by 10 bases, with 14 bases between them. There are 13 residues in the CDR3. Germline loops: CDR1 MNHEY, CDR2 SVGAGI. The CDR3: CASSFFQDREQFF. For the CDR3, the DNA is TGTGCCAGCAGTTTCTTCCAGGACCGAGAGCAGTTCTTC.

This clonotype was observed at least ten times. The chain combines TRBV5-4 with TRBJ1-1; D might be TRBD1 (5 bases). This CDR3 contains 14 residues. Trimming left V 1 base short and J 4 bases short, with 11 bases between. Germline CDR1 reads SGHNT; CDR2 reads YYREEE (reference sequence). The CDR3 region is CASSLWGGGTEAFF. In nucleotides, the CDR3 is TGTGCCAGCAGCTTGTGGGGTGGGGGCACTGAAGCTTTCTTT.

This clonotype has a handful of counts. V gene TRBV6-2 or TRBV6-3 combines with J gene TRBJ2-5; D not certain. With 8 bases removed from V and 5 bases from J, the gap between germline ends came to 15 bases. This CDR3 region has 13 residues. Germline V CDR1 and CDR2: MNHEY, SVGEGT. The CDR3 sequence is CASGKRVRETQYF. CDR3 nucleotide sequence: TGTGCCAGCGGGAAAAGGGTCCGGGAGACCCAGTACTTC.

This clonotype occurred many times. This chain uses TRBV27 with TRBJ2-1; D is ambiguous. The CDR3 has 13 residues. Germline assignment: CDR1 MNHEY and CDR2 SMNVEV (reference sequence). V shed 1 base and J shed 7 bases, with 8 bases lying between them. CDR3: CASSLYRWNEQFF. The CDR3, as DNA: TGTGCCAGCAGTTTATATAGGTGGAATGAGCAGTTCTTC.

This chain uses TRBV5-1 with TRBJ2-5; TRBD1 might be the D (6 bases). The germline V and J ends were trimmed by 0 bases and 5 bases, with 14 bases remaining between them. The CDR3 is 15 residues long. Germline CDR1 reads SGHRS; CDR2 reads YFSETQ. In DNA, the CDR3 is TGCGCCAGCAGCTTGGCAGACAGGACTTGGGAGACCCAGTACTTC. Translating gives CASSLADRTWETQYF.

This clonotype was detected only a few times. The chain recombines TRBV15 with TRBJ1-2; maybe TRBD1 (6 bases). V gave up 0 bases and J gave up 4 bases, with 12 bases separating them. CDR1 is LNHNV and CDR2 is YYDKDF in the germline V gene (reference sequence). The CDR3 length is 15 residues. The CDR3 loop reads CATSREQGWGYGYTF. The CDR3 nucleotides are TGTGCCACCAGCAGAGAACAGGGTTGGGGCTATGGCTACACCTTC. Together with reference TRBV15 and TRBJ1-2, the CDR3 gives the full variable domain: DAMVIQNPRYQVTQFGKPVTLSCSQTLNHNVMYWYQQKSSQAPKLLFHYYDKDFNNEADTPDNFQSRRPNTSFCFLDIRSPGLGDTAMYLCATSREQGWGYGYTFGSGTRLTVV.

This clonotype was picked up a small number of times. The V and J genes are TRBV5-6 and TRBJ1-2; D ambiguous. V lost 2 bases to trimming and J lost 0 bases, with 11 bases between them. The CDR3 totals 15 residues. Germline V CDR1 and CDR2: SGHDT, YYEEEE. CDR3 nucleotides: TGTGCCAGCAGCTTAAGTTCCCGCGCTAACTATGGCTACACCTTC. This codes for CASSLSSRANYGYTF.

This clonotype has ten or more counts. The V gene is TRBV6-1, the J gene TRBJ2-3; 10 nucleotides line up with TRBD2. The CDR3 totals 15 residues. Germline CDR1 reads MNHNS; CDR2 reads SASEGT. The V gene end was trimmed by 6 bases and the J gene end by 4 bases; junction bases not matched to a gene: 7. The CDR3 protein is CASRRTSGRADTQYF. DNA of the CDR3: TGTGCCAGCAGACGGACGAGCGGGAGGGCAGATACGCAGTATTTT.

In its sample, this clonotype was seen many times. The chain joins TRBV28 to TRBJ1-3; the match to TRBD1 covers 8 bases. Trimming removed 5 bases from V and 3 bases from J; junction bases left unmatched: 3. This CDR3 is 14 amino acids long. Germline V gives CDR1 MDHEN, CDR2 SYDVKM. As DNA, the CDR3 is TGTGCCAGCAGTCAAACAGGGGGTGGAAACACCATATATTTT. Translation: CASSQTGGGNTIYF.

This clonotype came up many times. The chain combines TRBV6-2 or TRBV6-3 with TRBJ1-5; D might be TRBD1 (5 bases). Germline CDR1 is MNHEY and CDR2 is SVGEGT. This CDR3 is built from 17 residues. V dropped 6 bases and J dropped 0 bases, with 18 bases sitting between them. CDR3 amino acids: CASRQGARAYSNQPQHF. As DNA, the CDR3 is TGTGCCAGCAGACAAGGGGCCAGGGCGTATAGCAATCAGCCCCAGCATTTT.

This rearrangement joins TRBV4-3 to TRBJ1-6, with 7 bases aligning to TRBD1. Unmatched junction bases numbered 4, after V lost 5 bases and J lost 6 bases. The germline CDR1 and CDR2 sequences are LGHNA and YSLEER. The CDR3 extends over 14 amino acids. This CDR3 reads CASSDYRGNSPLHF. The CDR3 region has the DNA TGCGCCAGCAGCGATTACAGGGGTAATTCACCCCTCCACTTT.